This T cell receptor (beta chain) stems from a study of T cell repertoires in aging, cancer and after chemotherapy. On the study more broadly: Donor ages fell into six groups from 30 or younger up to 70 or older. Roughly 8.8 million TCR reads made up the full dataset.

By share, this clonotype counts as large. The antigen remains undetermined. Germline-derived CDR1 and CDR2 are SQVTM and ANQGSEA. The CDR3 has 13 residues. The V gene lost 4 bases and the J gene lost 1 base, with 7 bases spanning the gap. A mixed TRB-A/B primer pool amplified rearranged TRB by multiplex touch-down PCR. Via MiXCR, TCRdb re-called the multiplex PCR reads, giving one row per CDR3 protein. Among just under 6,500 distinct CDR3 sequences listed, 35% were seen once. The template was genomic DNA from peripheral blood, not RNA. The study, taken as a whole, reports: Immunological memory after chemotherapy cannot be judged from the repertoire data. Across the chemotherapy interval, each cancer cohort showed higher median generation probability, suggesting thymic rebound.

The sequencing sample was made of blood. This chain links TRBV29-1 with TRBJ2-2, with TRBD1 as a possible D gene (5 bases). This TCR was sampled from a human donor in good health. CDR3 in amino acids: CSVARGNTGELFF. As DNA, the CDR3 is TGCAGCGTTGCTAGGGGGAACACCGGGGAGCTGTTTTTT.